This TCR beta chain was found in a study of cytotoxic CD8 clonotypes in ibrutinib-treated CLL. Study-level results: Patients showed higher baseline clonality than age-matched healthy donors, and it tracked circulating CD8+ T-cell counts. Clonality increased at ibrutinib response and stayed stable in sustained remission. At progression, however, it fell back toward baseline.

Of note for this clone: Its specificity is unknown.

Germline CDR1 and CDR2: GTSNPN and SVGIG (reference sequence). Trimming stripped 4 bases from V and 4 bases from J, with 22 bases between. This CDR3 comprises 16 residues. Generated by immunoSEQ multiplex PCR, the TCRdb table keeps only in-frame clones and is missing some. The sample lists some 300,000 clones; just under 80% were seen once. The source was PBMCs, collected before ibrutinib treatment. The rearrangement links TRBV30 to TRBJ1-2; D uncertain. The sequence was obtained from a human donor with chronic lymphocytic leukemia. CDR3 coding DNA: TGTGCCTGGACCCGCTTCCCCGCCTCGGGGATCTATGGCTACACCTTC. Amino acid sequence: CAWTRFPASGIYGYTF. Filled out from reference TRBV30 and TRBJ1-2, the complete variable domain reads SQTIHQWPATLVQPVGSPLSLECTVEGTSNPNLYWYRQAAGRGLQLLFYSVGIGQISSEVPQNLSASRPQDRQFILSSKKLLLSDSGFYLCAWTRFPASGIYGYTFGSGTRLTVV.